This T cell receptor beta chain was retrieved from a study of identical twins. Findings of the study overall: Among out-of-frame alpha sequences shared by twins, low generation probability occurred in excess. The same donors were not followed; conclusions instead depended on cross-sectional statistical analysis. Carriage of fewer insertions was seen in abundant cord blood beta clonotypes, whereas memory repertoires showed none.

Through template switching, a universal primer site was introduced, and the cDNA contained unique molecular identifiers. TCRdb re-called the 5' RACE reads through MiXCR, storing one row per CDR3 protein. The data hold about 530,000 distinct CDR3 sequences, with roughly 15% observed a single time. In the case of this clonotype: The target antigen is unknown.

The same specimen was also included in a second study, on yellow fever vaccine responses in identical twins.

The TCR was taken from a woman between 18 and 29 years old in good health. Sequences were obtained from CD4+ T cells sorted from blood.

The CDR3 loop reads CASSPDWGQVTDTQYF. The CDR3 DNA is TGTGCCAGCAGCCCAGACTGGGGACAGGTAACAGATACGCAGTATTTT. This chain uses TRBV11-2 with TRBJ2-3; 8 nucleotides align to TRBD1. The junction had 10 bases not matched to a gene; V was cut back by 5 bases and J by 3 bases. The CDR3 has 16 amino acids. Germline CDR1 SGHAT, CDR2 FQNNGV.